This TCR beta chain was sequenced in a study of early T cells in non-severe SARS-CoV-2 infection. The germline V and J ends were trimmed by 0 bases and 0 bases, with 8 bases remaining between them. The CDR3 extends over 16 amino acids. Germline-derived CDR1 and CDR2 are SGHAT and FQDESV (reference sequence). This clonotype was seen more than once but under ten times. The TCR library protocol was used to attach unique molecular identifiers. These identifiers were attached to individual cDNA molecules. TCRdb itself ran the 5' RACE reads through MiXCR, one entry per CDR3 protein. The sample holds under 85,000 distinct CDR3 sequences, 9.5% to 13% seen once.

This receptor was taken from an adult who was a healthcare worker with PCR-confirmed SARS-CoV-2 infection or an uninfected control (not recorded which). V usage is TRBV11-1 and J usage is TRBJ2-2; D could derive from TRBD1 or TRBD2 (6 bases each). Sequenced material: whole blood. CDR3 sequence (DNA): TGTGCCAGCAGCTTAGCAGGGGGGCCGAACACCGGGGAGCTGTTTTTT. Translation gives CASSLAGGPNTGELFF.